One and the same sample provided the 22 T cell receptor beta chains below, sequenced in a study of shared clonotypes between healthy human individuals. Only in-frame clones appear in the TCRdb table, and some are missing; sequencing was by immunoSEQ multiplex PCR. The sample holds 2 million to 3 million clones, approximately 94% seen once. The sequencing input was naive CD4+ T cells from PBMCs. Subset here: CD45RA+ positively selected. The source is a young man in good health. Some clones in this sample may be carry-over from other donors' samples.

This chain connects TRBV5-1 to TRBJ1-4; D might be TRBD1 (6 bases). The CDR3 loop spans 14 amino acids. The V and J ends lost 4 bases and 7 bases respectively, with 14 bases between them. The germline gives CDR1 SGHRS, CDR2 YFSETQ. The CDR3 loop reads CASSQGGLGEKLFF. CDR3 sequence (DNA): TGCGCCAGCAGCCAAGGGGGGCTAGGTGAAAAACTGTTTTTT.

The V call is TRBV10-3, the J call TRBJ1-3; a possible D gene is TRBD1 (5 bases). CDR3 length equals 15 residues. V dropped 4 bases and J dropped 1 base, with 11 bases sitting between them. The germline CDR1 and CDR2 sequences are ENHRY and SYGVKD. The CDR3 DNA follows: TGTGCCATCAGTGGGTCAGGGTGGTCTGGAAACACCATATATTTT. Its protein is CAISGSGWSGNTIYF.

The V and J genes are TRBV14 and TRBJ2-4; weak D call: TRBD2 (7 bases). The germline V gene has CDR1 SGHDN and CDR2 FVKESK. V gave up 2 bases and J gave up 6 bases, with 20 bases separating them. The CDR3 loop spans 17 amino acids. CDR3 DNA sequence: TGTGCCAGCAGCCAACTAGGGGGGGCGACGACCCGAAACATTCAGTACTTC. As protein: CASSQLGGATTRNIQYF.

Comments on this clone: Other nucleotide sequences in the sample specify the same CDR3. The CDR3 here is CASSLGGSGTDTQYF. As DNA, the CDR3 is TGTGCCAGCAGCTTGGGAGGGTCTGGCACAGATACGCAGTATTTT. The chain couples TRBV5-4 to TRBJ2-3, with TRBD2 as a possible D gene (5 bases). Germline loops: CDR1 SGHNT, CDR2 YYREEE (reference sequence). Trimming stripped 0 bases from V and 1 base from J, with 9 bases between. The CDR3 is 15 amino acids. Drawing the rest from reference TRBV5-4 and TRBJ2-3, the complete variable domain is ETGVTQSPTHLIKTRGQQVTLRCSSQSGHNTVSWYQQALGQGPQFIFQYYREEENGRGNFPPRFSGLQFPNYSSELNVNALELDDSALYLCASSLGGSGTDTQYFGPGTRLTVL.

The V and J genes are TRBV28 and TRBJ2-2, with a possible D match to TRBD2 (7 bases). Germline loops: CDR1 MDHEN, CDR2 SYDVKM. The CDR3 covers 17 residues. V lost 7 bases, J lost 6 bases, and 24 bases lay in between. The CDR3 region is CASTTPPGGESPGELFF. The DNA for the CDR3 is TGTGCCAGCACTACCCCACCGGGGGGCGAGTCCCCCGGGGAGCTGTTTTTT.

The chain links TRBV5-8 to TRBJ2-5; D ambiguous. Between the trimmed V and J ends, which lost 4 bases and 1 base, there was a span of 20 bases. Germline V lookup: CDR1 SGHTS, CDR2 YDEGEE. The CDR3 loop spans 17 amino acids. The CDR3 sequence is CASSRKAWWQVQETQYF. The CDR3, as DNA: TGTGCCAGCAGCCGGAAAGCTTGGTGGCAAGTCCAAGAGACCCAGTACTTC.

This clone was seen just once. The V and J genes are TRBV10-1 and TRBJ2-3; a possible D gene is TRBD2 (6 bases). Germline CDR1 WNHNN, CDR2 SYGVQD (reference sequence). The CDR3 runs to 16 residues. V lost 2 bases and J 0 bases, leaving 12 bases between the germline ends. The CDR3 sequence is CASSEGGTESTDTQYF. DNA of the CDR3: TGCGCCAGCAGTGAGGGGGGGACTGAAAGCACAGATACGCAGTATTTT.

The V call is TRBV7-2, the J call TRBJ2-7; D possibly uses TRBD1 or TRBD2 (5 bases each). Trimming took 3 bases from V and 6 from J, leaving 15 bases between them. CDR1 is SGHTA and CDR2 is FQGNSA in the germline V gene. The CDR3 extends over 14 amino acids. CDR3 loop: CASSLHGTTSEQYF. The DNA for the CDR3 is TGTGCCAGCAGCTTGCACGGGACCACCTCCGAGCAGTACTTC.

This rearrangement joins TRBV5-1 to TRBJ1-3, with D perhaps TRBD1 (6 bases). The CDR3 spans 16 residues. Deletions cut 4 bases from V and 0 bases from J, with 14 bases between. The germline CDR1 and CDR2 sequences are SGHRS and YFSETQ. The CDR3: CASSVTGAISGNTIYF. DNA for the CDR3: TGCGCCAGCAGCGTCACGGGGGCGATCTCTGGAAACACCATATATTTT.

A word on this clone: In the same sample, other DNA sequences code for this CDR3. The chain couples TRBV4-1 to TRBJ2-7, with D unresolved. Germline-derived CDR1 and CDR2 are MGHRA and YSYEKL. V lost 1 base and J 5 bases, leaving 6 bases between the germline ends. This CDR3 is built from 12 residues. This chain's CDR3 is CASSQVGDEQYF. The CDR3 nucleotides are TGCGCCAGCAGCCAAGTTGGGGACGAGCAGTACTTC.

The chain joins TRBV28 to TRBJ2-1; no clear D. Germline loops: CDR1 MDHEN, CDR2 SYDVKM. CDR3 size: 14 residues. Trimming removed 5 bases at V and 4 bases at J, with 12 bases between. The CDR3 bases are TGTGCCAGCAGTCTGCGGACCACTTACAATGAGCAGTTCTTC. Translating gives CASSLRTTYNEQFF.

CDR3 DNA: TGTGCCAGCAGCTTAGCGCAGGCAGGACATAACACCATATATTTT. This translates into CASSLAQAGHNTIYF. V is TRBV7-9 and J is TRBJ1-3; possible D gene TRBD1, 5 bases. This CDR3 is 15 amino acids long. The V gene's germline CDR1 is SEHNR and CDR2 FQNEAQ (reference sequence). Trimming stripped 0 bases from V and 7 bases from J, with 13 bases between.

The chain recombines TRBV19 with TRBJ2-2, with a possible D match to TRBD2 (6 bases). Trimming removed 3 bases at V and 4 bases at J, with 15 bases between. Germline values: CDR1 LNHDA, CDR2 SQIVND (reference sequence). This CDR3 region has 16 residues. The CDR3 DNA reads TGTGCCAGTAGTATCAACTTTGGACTAATCACCGGGGAGCTGTTTTTT. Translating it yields CASSINFGLITGELFF. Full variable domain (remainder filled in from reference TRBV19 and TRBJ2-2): DGGITQSPKYLFRKEGQNVTLSCEQNLNHDAMYWYRQDPGQGLRLIYYSQIVNDFQKGDIAEGYSVSREKKESFPLTVTSAQKNPTAFYLCASSINFGLITGELFFGEGSRLTVL.

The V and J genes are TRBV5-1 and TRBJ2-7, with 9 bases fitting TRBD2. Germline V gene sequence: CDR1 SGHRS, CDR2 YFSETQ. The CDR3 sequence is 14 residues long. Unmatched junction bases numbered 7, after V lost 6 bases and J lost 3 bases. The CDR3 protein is CASTRTSAGYEQYF. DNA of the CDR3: TGCGCCAGCACCAGGACTAGCGCAGGCTACGAGCAGTACTTC.

The CDR3 nucleotides read TGTGCCAGCAGCTCCGGGACTAGCGCAGCCTACGAGCAGTACTTC. Translated, it gives CASSSGTSAAYEQYF. The rearrangement joins TRBV11-2 to TRBJ2-7; 10 nucleotides align to TRBD2. CDR3 length: 15 residues. Germline-derived CDR1 and CDR2 are SGHAT and FQNNGV. Germline trimming cut 4 bases from V and 2 bases from J; bases unmatched to any gene: 5.

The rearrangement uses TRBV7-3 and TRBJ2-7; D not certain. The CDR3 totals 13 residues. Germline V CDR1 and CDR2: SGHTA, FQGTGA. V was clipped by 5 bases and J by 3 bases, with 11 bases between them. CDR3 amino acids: CASSPQTGYEQYF. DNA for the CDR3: TGTGCCAGCAGCCCACAAACCGGCTACGAGCAGTACTTC.

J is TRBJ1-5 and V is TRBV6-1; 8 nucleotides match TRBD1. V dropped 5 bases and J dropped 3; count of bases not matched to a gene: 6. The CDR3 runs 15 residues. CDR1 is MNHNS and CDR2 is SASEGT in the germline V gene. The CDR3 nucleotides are TGTGCCAGCAGTTCAGACAGGGGTCCCAATCAGCCCCAGCATTTT. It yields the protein CASSSDRGPNQPQHF.

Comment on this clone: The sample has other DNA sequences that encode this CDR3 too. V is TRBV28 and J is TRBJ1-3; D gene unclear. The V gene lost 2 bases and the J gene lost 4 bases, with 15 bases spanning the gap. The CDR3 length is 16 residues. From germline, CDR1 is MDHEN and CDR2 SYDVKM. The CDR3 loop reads CASSLIVGTGGNTIYF. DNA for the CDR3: TGTGCCAGCAGTTTAATTGTGGGCACCGGGGGAAACACCATATATTTT.

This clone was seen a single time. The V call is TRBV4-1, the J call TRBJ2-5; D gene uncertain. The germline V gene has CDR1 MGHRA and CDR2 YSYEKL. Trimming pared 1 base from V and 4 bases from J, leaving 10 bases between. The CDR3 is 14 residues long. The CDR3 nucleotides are TGCGCCAGCAGCCAAGTTATTAGTGTAGAGACCCAGTACTTC. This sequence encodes CASSQVISVETQYF.

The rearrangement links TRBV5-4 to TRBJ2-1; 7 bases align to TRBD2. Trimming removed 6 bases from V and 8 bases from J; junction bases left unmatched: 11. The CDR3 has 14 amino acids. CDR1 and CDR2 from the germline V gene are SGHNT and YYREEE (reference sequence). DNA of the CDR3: TGTGCCAGCAACCCCGGGGGGAGGGGCGATGAGCAGTTCTTC. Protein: CASNPGGRGDEQFF.

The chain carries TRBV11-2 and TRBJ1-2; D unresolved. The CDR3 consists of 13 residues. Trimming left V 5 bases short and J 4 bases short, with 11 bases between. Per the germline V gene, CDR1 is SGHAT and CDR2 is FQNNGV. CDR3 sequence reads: CASSQGAAYGYTF. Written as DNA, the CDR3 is TGTGCCAGCAGCCAAGGAGCCGCCTATGGCTACACCTTC. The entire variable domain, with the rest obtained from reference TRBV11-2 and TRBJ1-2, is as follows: EAGVAQSPRYKIIEKRQSVAFWCNPISGHATLYWYQQILGQGPKLLIQFQNNGVVDDSQLPKDRFSAERLKGVDSTLKIQPAKLEDSAVYLCASSQGAAYGYTFGSGTRLTVV.

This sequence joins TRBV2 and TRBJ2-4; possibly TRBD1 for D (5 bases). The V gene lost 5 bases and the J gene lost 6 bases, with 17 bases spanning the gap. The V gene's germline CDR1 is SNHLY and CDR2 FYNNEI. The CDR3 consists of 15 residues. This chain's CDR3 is CASSWGLKEGNIQYF. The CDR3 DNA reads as TGTGCCAGCAGTTGGGGCCTAAAGGAAGGAAACATTCAGTACTTC.